The table lists the clone carrying this T cell receptor (beta chain) with many counts. Its antigen is as yet unknown. Germline V lookup: CDR1 DFQATT, CDR2 SNEGSKA (reference sequence). Unmatched junction bases numbered 5, after V lost 8 bases and J lost 4 bases. The CDR3 consists of 13 residues. These data originate in a study of response to subunit inactivated influenza vaccine. General study findings and limits: The authors offered the suggestion that each seasonal influenza vaccination recruits few new T cells.

Each CDR3 protein gets one entry after TCRdb re-called the RT-PCR reads with MiXCR. Here the sample spans roughly 710,000 distinct CDR3 sequences, 11% to 15% being singletons. This clonotype was sampled from a man in his forties or fifties who received an inactivated influenza vaccine. This sample comprised PBMCs from blood, obtained less than 15 days before vaccination. This chain uses TRBV20-1 with TRBJ2-2, with 9 bases matching TRBD1. CDR3 region: CSIRQGVTGELFF. CDR3 nucleotides: TGCAGTATAAGACAGGGGGTCACCGGGGAGCTGTTTTTT.